This T cell receptor beta chain was sequenced in a study of tumor-infiltrating lymphocytes in primary liver carcinoma. The authors took blood RNA from unsorted whole blood and also extracted germline DNA. V was trimmed by 2 bases and J by 7 bases, leaving 6 bases between them. There are 11 residues in the CDR3. Germline assignment: CDR1 SQVTM and CDR2 ANQGSEA. Constant-region priming of approximately 500 ng total RNA yielded TCR beta cDNA. Amplification in three nested multiplex PCR rounds with slightly modified ARM-PCR gave rise to TCR beta libraries. Each of the first two PCR rounds ran about 9 cycles with TRBV1-TRBV30 forward and C-beta reverse primers. TCRdb re-derived calls from the multiplex PCR reads in MiXCR, one entry per CDR3 protein. The data show around 330,000 distinct CDR3 sequences, approximately 54% seen once. With respect to this clonotype: A much larger clone differs from this one at a single base, so this may be a read error.

This sequence joins TRBV29-1 and TRBJ2-1; D not resolved. The sequenced sample consisted of peripheral blood. This clonotype was sampled from a woman in her twenties or thirties with primary liver carcinoma and hepatitis B virus infection. CDR3 bases: TGCAGCGTTGAATCAATGAATGAGCAGTTCTTC. Translating gives CSVESMNEQFF.